One TCR beta chain is described in this entry. Its ends do not fully match the called genes, so a read error is possible. The data belong to a study of OX40 agonist ivuxolimab in advanced cancers. This CDR3 spans 12 amino acids. Germline V gene sequence: CDR1 MNHEY, CDR2 SVGAGI. Clones were read by immunoSEQ multiplex PCR, and TCRdb kept only the in-frame ones, dropping some. Altogether some 28,000 clones are present, around 87% being singletons, with the ten largest covering over 25%. The chain joins TRBV6-5 to TRBJ1-2, with a possible D match to TRBD1 (5 bases). The receptor comes from an adult with an advanced solid tumor such as melanoma, head and neck, liver or kidney cancer. The sample in question was CD4+ or CD8+ T cells sorted from blood, obtained in a trial of the OX40 agonist ivuxolimab. DNA for the CDR3: TGTGCCAGCAGTTACGGGCAGGGCTACAATTTCTTC. Residues: CASSYGQGYNFF.